The T cell receptor beta chain under discussion was sequenced for a study of T-cell reconstitution after alpha-beta-depleted transplantation in children. Overall study results and limits: Diversity and T-cell counts at one year after transplant derived mostly from new T cells.

A TCRbeta library incorporating unique molecular identifiers was prepared. TCRdb independently ran MiXCR on the PCR reads; one entry per CDR3 protein. The sample holds approximately 520,000 distinct CDR3 sequences; 10% to 12% are singletons and the top ten take about 14%. V dropped 5 bases and J dropped 2 bases, with 16 bases sitting between them. Germline values: CDR1 SGHAT, CDR2 FQNNGV. CDR3 length equals 16 residues. This clonotype was counted between two and nine times. Its target is not known. The V and J genes are TRBV11-2 and TRBJ2-1; D is unclear. This specimen was PBMCs, mostly from graft donor cells, taken 180 days after TCRalphabeta/CD19-depleted stem cell transplant. The TCR was taken from a female patient aged 2 to 10 who had a stem cell transplant for aplastic anemia, so the T cells may come from the graft donor. The CDR3 spells CASSIRSGLTYNEQFF. DNA for the CDR3: TGTGCCAGCAGCATCCGGTCTGGGCTGACCTACAATGAGCAGTTCTTC.